These 11 T cell receptor beta chains were sequenced from one sample in a study of T cell responses to AZD1222 COVID-19 vaccine. Produced via immunoSEQ multiplex PCR; TCRdb's table is partial and in-frame only. The data show 150,000 to 190,000 clones, about 87% seen once. This specimen was peripheral blood, taken 28 days after the second AZD1222 dose. These receptors originate from an adult who received the AZD1222 COVID-19 vaccine.

This clone appeared once. The chain employs TRBV7-3 and TRBJ2-1, with 9 bases that match TRBD2. After removal of 5 bases from V and 5 bases from J, the junction contained 10 bases not matched to a gene. The CDR3 runs to 16 residues. CDR1 is SGHTA and CDR2 is FQGTGA in the germline V gene. CDR3 region: CASSPTRTSANNEQFF. The CDR3 DNA is TGTGCCAGCAGCCCGACTCGGACTAGCGCAAACAATGAGCAGTTCTTC.

This clone was detected once. The chain has TRBV29-1 and TRBJ1-2; TRBD1 matches at 11 bases. Germline trimming cut 6 bases from V and 7 bases from J; bases unmatched to any gene: 10. In germline, CDR1 is SQVTM, CDR2 ANQGSEA. The CDR3 totals 14 residues. The CDR3 DNA reads as TGCAGCGTCCACCATGGACAGGGGGCTAGTGGCTACACCTTC. Translation gives CSVHHGQGASGYTF.

This chain links TRBV21-1 with TRBJ1-3. TRBV21-1 is reported as a pseudogene. The CDR3 sequence is 16 residues long. The CDR3 reads CASSTDRACSGNTIYF. As DNA, the CDR3 is TGTGCCAGCAGCACCGATAGGGCTTGCTCTGGAAACACCATATATTTT.

The chain carries TRBV28 and TRBJ2-2, with TRBD1 identical over 8 bases. Germline V gene lookup returns CDR1 MDHEN and CDR2 SYDVKM. The length of the CDR3 is 17 residues. J gave up 0 bases and V 2 bases, and 5 bases lay outside the gene matches. The CDR3 reads CASSLAPGQANTGELFF. CDR3 nucleotide sequence: TGTGCCAGCAGTTTAGCCCCGGGACAGGCGAACACCGGGGAGCTGTTTTTT.

The CDR3 DNA reads TGCAGCGTTGAAGTCCCTAGCGGGAGTTTATATGAGCAGTTCTTC. Translation: CSVEVPSGSLYEQFF. The chain couples TRBV29-1 to TRBJ2-1, with 10 bases that match TRBD2. V was clipped by 1 base and J by 8 bases; unmatched bases: 8. This CDR3 is built from 15 residues. Looked up from germline, CDR1 is SQVTM and CDR2 is ANQGSEA.

The J gene is TRBJ2-1, the V gene TRBV28, with D maybe TRBD2 (6 bases). Between the trimmed V and J ends, which lost 9 bases and 9 bases, there was a span of 24 bases. The CDR3 contains 15 residues. Germline CDR1 reads MDHEN; CDR2 reads SYDVKM. The chain's CDR3 is CARWLRGGPSVEQFF. The CDR3 DNA follows: TGTGCCAGGTGGTTACGTGGAGGGCCCAGTGTTGAGCAGTTCTTC.

The chain joins TRBV25-1 to TRBJ1-2, with D uncertain. CDR1 is MGHDK, CDR2 SYGVNS, per germline. The CDR3 is 12 residues long. V was trimmed by 5 bases and J by 1 base, leaving 5 bases between them. CDR3 loop: CASSHINYGYTF. CDR3 nucleotides: TGTGCCAGCAGTCACATTAACTATGGCTACACCTTC.

The gene calls are TRBV4-2 and TRBJ2-2; 11 positions agree with TRBD2. Germline V CDR1 and CDR2: LGHNA, YNFKEQ. Germline trimming cut 1 base from V and 4 bases from J; bases unmatched to any gene: 11. The CDR3 sequence is 19 residues long. The CDR3 sequence: CASSQVRGTSGPSTGELFF. As DNA, the CDR3 is TGTGCCAGCAGCCAAGTAAGAGGGACTAGCGGCCCCTCCACCGGGGAGCTGTTTTTT.

The V gene is TRBV7-2, the J gene TRBJ2-2; the match to TRBD2 covers 9 bases. V was pared by 2 bases and J by 3 bases, with 4 bases of the junction left unmatched. The CDR3 has 16 amino acids. Germline V gene data show CDR1 as SGHTA and CDR2 as FQGNSA. CDR3 in DNA: TGTGCCAGCAGCTTACATAGCGGGAGAGACACCGGGGAGCTGTTTTTT. This encodes CASSLHSGRDTGELFF.

J is TRBJ2-3 and V is TRBV28; D gene ambiguous. V lost 6 bases and J lost 3, with 7 bases in between. The CDR3 contains 12 residues. Germline loops: CDR1 MDHEN, CDR2 SYDVKM. The DNA of the CDR3 is TGTGCCAGCAGCCTCATTACAGATACGCAGTATTTT. Amino acid sequence: CASSLITDTQYF.

The chain is built from TRBV18 and TRBJ1-5; 9 nucleotides agree with TRBD1. Trimming cost V 0 bases and J 1 base; bases outside gene matches: 4. Germline V gives CDR1 KGHSH, CDR2 LQKENI. The CDR3 has 17 amino acids. The CDR3 region is CASSPPGQGGSNQPQHF. The CDR3, as DNA: TGTGCCAGCTCACCACCGGGACAGGGCGGCAGCAATCAGCCCCAGCATTTT.